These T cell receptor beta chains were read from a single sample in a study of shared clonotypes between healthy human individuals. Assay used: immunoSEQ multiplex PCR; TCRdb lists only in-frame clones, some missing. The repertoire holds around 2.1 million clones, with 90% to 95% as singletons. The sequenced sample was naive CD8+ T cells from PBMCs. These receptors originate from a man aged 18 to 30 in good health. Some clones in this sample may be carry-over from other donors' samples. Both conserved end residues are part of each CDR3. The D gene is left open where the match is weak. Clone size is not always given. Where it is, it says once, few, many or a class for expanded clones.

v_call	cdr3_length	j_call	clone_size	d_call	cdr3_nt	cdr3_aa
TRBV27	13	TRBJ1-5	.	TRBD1	TGTGCCAGCGCATGGGACAGGTTCCAGCCCCAGCATTTT	CASAWDRFQPQHF
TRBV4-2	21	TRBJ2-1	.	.	TGTGCCAGCAGCCAAGATTTCGTTGGGGTTTGGGGTAAGAACTCCTACAATGAGCAGTTCTTC	CASSQDFVGVWGKNSYNEQFF
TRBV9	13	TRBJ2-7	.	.	TGTGCCAGCAGCGGGCAGGTAGCCTACGAGCAGTACTTC	CASSGQVAYEQYF
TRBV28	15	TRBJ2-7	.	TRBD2	TGTGCCAGCAGTTTATCCGGGACTAGCGGGTACGAGCAGTACTTC	CASSLSGTSGYEQYF
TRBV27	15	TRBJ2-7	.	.	TGTGCCAGCAGTTGGGGCGCGCGCCTCACCTACGAGCAGTACTTC	CASSWGARLTYEQYF
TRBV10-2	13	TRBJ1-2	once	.	TGCGCCAGCACGGGCGGGGGAAGCTATGGCTACACCTTC	CASTGGGSYGYTF
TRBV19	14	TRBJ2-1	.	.	TGTGCCAGTAGTATTGACGCCGAGTACAATGAGCAGTTCTTC	CASSIDAEYNEQFF
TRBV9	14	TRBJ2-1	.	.	TGTGCCAGCAGCGGAGGGGGGCCCTACAATGAGCAGTTCTTC	CASSGGGPYNEQFF
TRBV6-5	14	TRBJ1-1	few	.	TGTGCCAGCAGTTTCCTAGGGATGATAGGTGAAGCTTTCTTT	CASSFLGMIGEAFF
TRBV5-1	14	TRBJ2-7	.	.	TGCGCCAGCAGCGAGCCGGGGGCCACCTACGAGCAGTACTTC	CASSEPGATYEQYF
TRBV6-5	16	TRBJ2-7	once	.	TGTGCCAGCAGTTACTCGCCGAAGGGGAGCTCCTACGAGCAGTACTTC	CASSYSPKGSSYEQYF
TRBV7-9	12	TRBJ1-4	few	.	TGTGCCAGCAGCCTAGAACCGGAAAAACTGTTTTTT	CASSLEPEKLFF
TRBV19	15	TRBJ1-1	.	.	TGTGCCAGTAGTGGACGACAGGAAAAAAACACTGAAGCTTTCTTT	CASSGRQEKNTEAFF
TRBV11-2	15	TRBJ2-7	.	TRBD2	TGTGCCAGCAGCCCTTTGGGCGGGAGTCCCTACGAGCAGTACTTC	CASSPLGGSPYEQYF
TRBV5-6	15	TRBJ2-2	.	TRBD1	TGTGCCAGCACCCTAATACAGGGGGCGACCGGGGAGCTGTTTTTT	CASTLIQGATGELFF
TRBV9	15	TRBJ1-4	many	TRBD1	TGTGCCAGCAGCCCCGGACAGGGGGCTTTAGAAAAACTGTTTTTT	CASSPGQGALEKLFF
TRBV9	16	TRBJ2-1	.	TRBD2	TGTGCCAGCAGCGCCTCCGGGACTAGCGGGAAAGGTGAGCAGTTCTTC	CASSASGTSGKGEQFF
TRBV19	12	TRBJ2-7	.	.	TGTGCCAGTAGTATGCCAGGGTACGAGCAGTACTTC	CASSMPGYEQYF
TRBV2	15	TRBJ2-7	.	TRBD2	TGTGCCAGCAGTTTAGCGGGGTTAAGCTCCTACGAGCAGTACTTC	CASSLAGLSSYEQYF
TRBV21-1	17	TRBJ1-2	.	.	TGTGCCAGCACAGAAAAGAGACCGGGACAGGCCCTTTATGGCTACACCTTC	CASTEKRPGQALYGYTF
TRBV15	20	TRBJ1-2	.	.	TGTGCCACCAGCAGAGAGCGGTCTGTTGGGATGGGGGGGCGCACCTATGGCTACACCTTC	CATSRERSVGMGGRTYGYTF
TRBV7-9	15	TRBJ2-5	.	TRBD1	TGTGCCAGCAGCCCACCAAGGACAGGGGAAGAGACCCAGTACTTC	CASSPPRTGEETQYF
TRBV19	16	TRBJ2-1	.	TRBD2	TGTGCCAGTAGTCTCCAGCGGGAGAACCCCTACAATGAGCAGTTCTTC	CASSLQRENPYNEQFF
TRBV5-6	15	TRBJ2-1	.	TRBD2	TGTGCCAGCAGCGCTAGCGGGAGTTATTTCAATGAGCAGTTCTTC	CASSASGSYFNEQFF
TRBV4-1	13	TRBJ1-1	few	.	TGCGCCAGCAGCGCAGTCCCGAACACTGAAGCTTTCTTT	CASSAVPNTEAFF
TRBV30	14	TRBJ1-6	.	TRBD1	TGTGCCTGGAGTACAGGGGGCGGAGGGTCACCCCTCCACTTT	CAWSTGGGGSPLHF
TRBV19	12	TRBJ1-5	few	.	TGTGCCAGTAACCCTCAAGGACAGCCCCAGCATTTT	CASNPQGQPQHF
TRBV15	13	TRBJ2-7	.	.	TGTGCCACCTCTGGCGAATCTAGGCGCGAGCAGTACTTC	CATSGESRREQYF
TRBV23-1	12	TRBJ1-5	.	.	TGCGCCAGCAGTCCCCCTTTATGGGAATTGTATTTT	CASSPPLWELYF
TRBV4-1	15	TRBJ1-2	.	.	TGCGCCAGCAGCCAAGACCCTACGGCGAGCTATGGCTACACCTTC	CASSQDPTASYGYTF
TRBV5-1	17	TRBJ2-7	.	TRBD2	TGCGCCAGCAGCTTGGGGGCTAGCGGGAGGCGAGAATACGAGCAGTACTTC	CASSLGASGRREYEQYF
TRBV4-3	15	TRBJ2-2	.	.	TGCGCCAGCAGCCAAGCCCCGGACCGTACCGGGGAGCTGTTTTTT	CASSQAPDRTGELFF
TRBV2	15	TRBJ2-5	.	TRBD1	TGTGCCAGCATAGGCACCGACAGGGCCGGAGAGACCCAGTACTTC	CASIGTDRAGETQYF
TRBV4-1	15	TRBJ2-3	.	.	TGCGCCAGCAGCCAAGTAGTAGCGGTCACAGATACGCAGTATTTT	CASSQVVAVTDTQYF
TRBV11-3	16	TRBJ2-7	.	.	TGTGCCAGCAGCCCTAGATCGGCTAGCCTGTTCCACGAGCAGTACTTC	CASSPRSASLFHEQYF
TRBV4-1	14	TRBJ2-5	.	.	TGCGCCAGCAGCCAAGGGACCGTACCTACTGCCCAGTACTTC	CASSQGTVPTAQYF
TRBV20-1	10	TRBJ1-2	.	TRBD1	TGCAGTGCTAGTTTTGGGGACAGCTACTTC	CSASFGDSYF
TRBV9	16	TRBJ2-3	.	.	TGTGCCAGCAGCGTTAAGGGACTTTCTACCACAGATACGCAGTATTTT	CASSVKGLSTTDTQYF
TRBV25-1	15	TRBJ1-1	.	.	TGTGCCAGCACCGATTTTAAAACAGGGAACACTGAAGCTTTCTTT	CASTDFKTGNTEAFF
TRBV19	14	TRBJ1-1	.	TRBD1	TGTGCCACAAGCAGGACAGGGTATTTGGAGGAAGCTTTCTTT	CATSRTGYLEEAFF
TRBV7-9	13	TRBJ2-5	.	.	TGTGCCAGCAGCTCCTCGGGGGACGAGACCCAGTACTTC	CASSSSGDETQYF
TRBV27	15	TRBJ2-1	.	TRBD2	TGTGCCAGCACCTCCGGGACTAGCGCCATGTTTGAGCAGTTCTTC	CASTSGTSAMFEQFF
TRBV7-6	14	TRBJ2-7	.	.	TGTGCCAGCAGCCCTAACTCCGGGGTTTCCGAGCAGTACTTC	CASSPNSGVSEQYF
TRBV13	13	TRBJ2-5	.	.	TGTGCCAGCAGCTTACGGATACAAGAGACCCAGTACTTC	CASSLRIQETQYF